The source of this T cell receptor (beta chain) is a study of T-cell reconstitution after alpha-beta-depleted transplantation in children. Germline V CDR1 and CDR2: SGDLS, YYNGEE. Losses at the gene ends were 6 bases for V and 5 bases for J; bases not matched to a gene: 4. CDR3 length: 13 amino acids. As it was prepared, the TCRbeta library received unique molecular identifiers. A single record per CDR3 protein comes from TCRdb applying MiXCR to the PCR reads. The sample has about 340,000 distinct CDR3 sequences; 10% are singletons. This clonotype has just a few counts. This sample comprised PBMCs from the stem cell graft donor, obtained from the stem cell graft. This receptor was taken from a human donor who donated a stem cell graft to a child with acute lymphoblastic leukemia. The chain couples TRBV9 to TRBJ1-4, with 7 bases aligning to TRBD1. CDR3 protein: CASKGTANEKLFF. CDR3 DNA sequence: TGTGCCAGCAAGGGGACAGCGAATGAAAAACTGTTTTTT.